Listed below are T cell receptor beta chains from one sample, sequenced in a study of T-cell memory formation after mild COVID-19. TCRdb re-derived calls from the 5' RACE reads in MiXCR, one entry per CDR3 protein. The sample yields around 340,000 distinct CDR3 sequences, approximately 12% seen once. Sequences were obtained from PBMCs or a T cell subset sorted from them (not recorded which). The receptors here all came from a man between 18 and 29 years old who had mild COVID-19 (a few samples of this study predate the infection). Cell type and time point are not known. Both conserved end residues are part of each CDR3. The order of the fields is clone size, J gene, D gene, V gene, CDR3 DNA, CDR3 protein. D genes are given only for firm matches. Rows may omit the clone size; those that give it use once, few, many or a size class.

few	TRBJ1-1	.	TRBV11-1	TGTGCCAGCAGCTTAGCCCCGTTCGGGGTGGGTGTGAACACTGAAGCTTTCTTT	CASSLAPFGVGVNTEAFF
few	TRBJ1-1	.	TRBV12-3/TRBV12-4	TGTGCCAGCAGTTTGGAGGTTATGACTGAAGCTTTCTTT	CASSLEVMTEAFF
few	TRBJ2-7	.	TRBV10-1	TGCGCCAGCAGTGGTGGGGTTCTCTACGAGCAGTACTTC	CASSGGVLYEQYF
few	TRBJ2-7	.	TRBV12-3/TRBV12-4	TGTGCCAGCAGTCAGGACCAGCTTTCCTACGAGCAGTACTTC	CASSQDQLSYEQYF
.	TRBJ2-3	TRBD2	TRBV4-1	TGCGCCAGCAGCCTACTTCCCCGTCCGGGGGGGCAGGCAGATACGCAGTATTTT	CASSLLPRPGGQADTQYF
few	TRBJ2-2	TRBD2	TRBV5-1	TGCGCCAGCAGCTTGGAAAGCGGGGTCACCGGGGAGCTGTTTTTT	CASSLESGVTGELFF
many	TRBJ2-1	.	TRBV12-3/TRBV12-4	TGTGCCAGCAGTTCCTCCTCGGTTGGGGTGATGTTTTGGTTCTTC	CASSSSSVGVMFWFF
few	TRBJ1-5	.	TRBV7-2	TGTGCCAGCAGCTTAGGGGTCTATGGTAGCAATCAGCCCCAGCATTTT	CASSLGVYGSNQPQHF
many	TRBJ2-7	.	TRBV10-3	TGTGCCATCAGTGCCAACTCCTACGAGCAGTACTTC	CAISANSYEQYF
.	TRBJ1-2	.	TRBV4-1	TGCGCCAGCAGCCAAGCGACAGCTAACTATGGCTACACCTTC	CASSQATANYGYTF
medium-sized	TRBJ2-1	.	TRBV25-1	TGTGCCAGCAGTCAGTCCGACTTCTACAATGAGCAGTTCTTC	CASSQSDFYNEQFF
many	TRBJ2-1	.	TRBV12-3/TRBV12-4	TGTGCCAGCAGGCGGGCTGAGCAGTTCTTC	CASRRAEQFF
few	TRBJ1-1	.	TRBV4-2	TGTGCCAGCAGCCAAGCTTTAAAGCAAGAAGCTTTCTTT	CASSQALKQEAFF
.	TRBJ1-5	.	TRBV5-5	TGTGCCAGCAGCACAGGGTGGGCTCAGCCCCAGCATTTT	CASSTGWAQPQHF
many	TRBJ2-1	.	TRBV5-1	TGCGCCAGCAGCTTGGGAGGGTCTTACAATGAGCAGTTCTTC	CASSLGGSYNEQFF
few	TRBJ2-5	TRBD2	TRBV5-1	TGCGCCAGCAGCCAACTAGCGGGACCTCAAGAGACCCAGTACTTC	CASSQLAGPQETQYF
few	TRBJ2-1	TRBD2	TRBV7-9	TGTGCCAGCAGCTTATTGGGACTAGCGGGCAATGAGCAGTTCTTC	CASSLLGLAGNEQFF
.	TRBJ1-1	.	TRBV20-1	TGCAGTACGGGGCCCCCAGGGTGGGACACTGAAGCTTTCTTT	CSTGPPGWDTEAFF
.	TRBJ2-2	.	TRBV7-9	TGTGCCAGCAGCCCTATTGGAGGGGAGCTGTTTTTT	CASSPIGGELFF
.	TRBJ2-1	TRBD2	TRBV10-2	TGCGCCAGCGGAACCGGGGGGGGTAATGAGCAGTTCTTC	CASGTGGGNEQFF
.	TRBJ2-6	TRBD1	TRBV6-1	TGTGCCAGCAGTGTAAGGGACAGGGGTCTTGGGGCCAACGTCCTGACTTTC	CASSVRDRGLGANVLTF
.	TRBJ2-5	.	TRBV5-1	TGCGCCAGCAGCTTGGGCCTCCTCGGGCAAGAGACCCAGTACTTC	CASSLGLLGQETQYF
.	TRBJ1-1	TRBD1	TRBV24-1	TGTGCCACCAGTCAGGCAGGGGGTGCCTCGAACACTGAAGCTTTCTTT	CATSQAGGASNTEAFF
.	TRBJ2-1	TRBD1	TRBV4-1	TGCGCCAGCAGCCCATTTGGGATTTCGGGACAGGGACACAATGAGCAGTTCTTC	CASSPFGISGQGHNEQFF
.	TRBJ2-5	.	TRBV7-2	TGTGCCAGCAGCTTAGCAGCAATGGAGACCCAGTACTTC	CASSLAAMETQYF
few	TRBJ2-2	.	TRBV5-8	TGTGCCAGCAGCTCCGAGGACCGGCTAGGGGAGCTGTTTTTT	CASSSEDRLGELFF
few	TRBJ2-1	TRBD2	TRBV6-2/TRBV6-3	TGTGCCAGCATTCGAGTTCGCGGGGGGCACAATGAGCAGTTCTTC	CASIRVRGGHNEQFF
.	TRBJ2-2	TRBD2	TRBV5-1	TGCGCCAGCAGCTCCCTAGCGGGGGGGTCCACCGGGGAGCTGTTTTTT	CASSSLAGGSTGELFF
few	TRBJ1-2	.	TRBV5-1	TGCGCCAGCAGCTTCGGTCGGACCTCCCATGGCTACACCTTC	CASSFGRTSHGYTF
few	TRBJ2-5	.	TRBV11-2	TGTGCCAGCAGCCGAGACCGTGAGACCCAGTACTTC	CASSRDRETQYF
.	TRBJ2-2	.	TRBV10-1	TGCGCCAGCAGACACCAGGATTACAACACCGGGGAGCTGTTTTTT	CASRHQDYNTGELFF
.	TRBJ2-5	.	TRBV12-3/TRBV12-4	TGTGCCAGCAGTTTAAGCTACGAGACCCAGTACTTC	CASSLSYETQYF
many	TRBJ2-3	.	TRBV12-3/TRBV12-4	TGTGCCAGCAGTTTTCTGGGGACAGATACGCAGTATTTT	CASSFLGTDTQYF
few	TRBJ1-4	TRBD1	TRBV11-2	TGTGCCAGCAGCCTGGCCTTTAGGGGCAGGGGGCACGAAAAACTGTTTTTT	CASSLAFRGRGHEKLFF
.	TRBJ1-5	.	TRBV20-1	TGCAGTGCCCTCACGGTTAGCAATCAGCCCCAGCATTTT	CSALTVSNQPQHF
few	TRBJ1-5	.	TRBV24-1	TGTGCCACCAGAGGAGGGGCGTTTCTCAATCAGCCCCAGCATTTT	CATRGGAFLNQPQHF
.	TRBJ2-7	.	TRBV6-6	TGTGCCAGCAGTTACTCAGGGCCGACAGCTAACGAGCAGTACTTC	CASSYSGPTANEQYF
.	TRBJ1-2	TRBD1	TRBV6-2/TRBV6-3	TGTGCCAGCAGACCGGGACAGGGGTTTCGCTACACCTTC	CASRPGQGFRYTF
few	TRBJ2-5	.	TRBV24-1	TGTGCCACCAGTTCTGCCAGCCAGTACCAAGAGACCCAGTACTTC	CATSSASQYQETQYF